These 3 T cell receptor beta chains were sequenced from one sample in a study of blood T cell repertoires in COVID-19. Sequencing was performed with immunoSEQ multiplex PCR; in TCRdb, only in-frame clones are kept and a portion is missing. The sample lists approximately 100,000 clones; 70% to 90% were seen once. The sample taken for sequencing was peripheral blood. The origin of the receptors is a human donor in a cohort sampled during active COVID-19.

The V and J genes are TRBV28 and TRBJ2-7; 11 bases agree with TRBD1. This CDR3 contains 20 residues. CDR1 is MDHEN, CDR2 SYDVKM, per germline. Trimming cost V 7 bases and J 4 bases; bases outside gene matches: 24. As DNA, the CDR3 is TGTGCCAGCACTAGTTTGGGCGGGACAGGGGGTACTGCCTACAGGTACGAGCAGTACTTC. As protein: CASTSLGGTGGTAYRYEQYF.

V gene TRBV19 combines with J gene TRBJ2-7, with 7 bases aligning to TRBD1. V dropped 3 bases and J dropped 2; count of bases not matched to a gene: 28. This CDR3 contains 22 residues. The germline CDR1 and CDR2 sequences are LNHDA and SQIVND (reference sequence). The CDR3 sequence is CASSIKRPGTATAELPPYEQYF. CDR3 in DNA: TGTGCCAGTAGTATTAAGCGACCCGGGACAGCCACGGCGGAACTACCTCCCTACGAGCAGTACTTC.

This clone was seen a handful of times. The DNA of the CDR3 is TGTGCCAGCGGCCCCTCTCAGCCCCAGCATTTT. Amino acid sequence: CASGPSQPQHF. This chain joins TRBV7-9 and TRBJ1-5; D ambiguous. The CDR3 runs 11 residues. The V end was cut by 8 bases, the J end by 6 bases, with 8 bases between. CDR1 and CDR2 (germline): SEHNR, FQNEAQ (reference sequence).